Listed here is a single T cell receptor (beta chain). The germline V gene has CDR1 SNHLY and CDR2 FYNNEI. Losses at the gene ends were 11 bases for V and 4 bases for J; bases not matched to a gene: 12. The CDR3 is 14 amino acids. This record comes from a study of blood T cell repertoires in COVID-19. Using immunoSEQ multiplex PCR, the repertoire was profiled, and TCRdb retains in-frame clones only, with some absent. The sample lists roughly 200,000 clones, approximately 80% occurring once. Material: peripheral blood. The TCR was taken from a woman aged 50 to 65 with active or convalescent COVID-19. The chain is built from TRBV2 and TRBJ2-3, with 7 bases lining up with TRBD2. In nucleotides, the CDR3 is TGTGCCTCCGGGAGGCCTGATCTCGCAGATACGCAGTATTTT. Translation: CASGRPDLADTQYF.